This TCR beta chain originates from a study of shared clonotypes between healthy human individuals. Study findings and constraints: The researchers took only blood, and tissue repertoires probably look different. A small donor pool kept down the genetic and exposure-history diversity that was represented.

The ends were cut back, 8 bases at V and 7 bases at J, with 12 bases in the middle. Germline V gene lookup returns CDR1 MNHEY and CDR2 SVGAGI. The CDR3 runs 12 residues. Points on this clone: As yet, its antigen is unknown.

The protocol was immunoSEQ multiplex PCR, while the TCRdb copy is restricted to in-frame clones and leaves out a portion. Counted here are approximately 2,200,000 clones, under 95% occurring once; the ten biggest clones make up under 2%. CD8 cells classed as naive were CD45RO-negative and positively selected for CCR7, excluding terminally differentiated effector memory CD45RA+ cells. The study drew all its donors from Caucasian adults living in Nashville, Tennessee. Sequenced: naive CD8+ T cells from PBMCs. This chain joins TRBV6-5 and TRBJ2-1; D gene uncertain. The source of this sequence is a man aged 18 to 29 in good health. Some clones in this sample may be carry-over from other donors' samples. In DNA form, the CDR3 reads TGTGCCAGCTGTGTTCTAGGGAATGAGCAGTTCTTC. Amino acid sequence: CASCVLGNEQFF.